Below are 3 T cell receptor beta chains sequenced from a single sample in a study of a mutant IDH1 vaccine in newly diagnosed glioma. The antigens of these receptors remain unknown. The time point is: week 5, during vaccination. In every dose of vaccine, 300 ug of mutant IDH1 20-mer peptide was given alongside topical imiquimod. Sequencing was performed with immunoSEQ multiplex PCR; in TCRdb, only in-frame clones are kept and a portion is missing. The data hold under 70,000 clones, with around 84% observed a single time. The sample in question was PBMCs, obtained from a glioma patient whose treatment included an IDH1 peptide vaccine. The receptor set was obtained from a woman aged 45 to 65 with glioma.

The CDR3 region is CASSEVGPWNSPLHF. CDR3 coding DNA: TGTGCCAGCAGTGAAGTGGGGCCGTGGAATTCACCCCTCCACTTT. The chain uses TRBV6-1 and TRBJ1-6; D might be TRBD1 (5 bases). Germline lookup yields CDR1 MNHNS and CDR2 SASEGT. The CDR3 is 15 amino acids. Trimming pared 1 base from V and 7 bases from J, leaving 11 bases between.

The chain joins TRBV6-5 to TRBJ2-5, with TRBD1 identical over 8 bases. Unmatched junction bases numbered 3, after V lost 2 bases and J lost 1 base. In germline, CDR1 is MNHEY, CDR2 SVGAGI. There are 15 residues in the CDR3. CDR3 in amino acids: CASSYRQGSQETQYF. CDR3 sequence (DNA): TGTGCCAGCAGTTACCGACAGGGGTCCCAAGAGACCCAGTACTTC.

J is TRBJ2-1 and V is TRBV9; 12 nucleotides line up with TRBD2. CDR1 and CDR2 from the germline V gene are SGDLS and YYNGEE. The V segment lost 3 bases and the J segment 5 bases; nucleotides outside the gene matches: 3. This CDR3 is built from 15 residues. The CDR3 DNA sequence: TGTGCCAGCAGCGGCCTAGCGGGGGGGGACAATGAGCAGTTCTTC. Encoded protein: CASSGLAGGDNEQFF.